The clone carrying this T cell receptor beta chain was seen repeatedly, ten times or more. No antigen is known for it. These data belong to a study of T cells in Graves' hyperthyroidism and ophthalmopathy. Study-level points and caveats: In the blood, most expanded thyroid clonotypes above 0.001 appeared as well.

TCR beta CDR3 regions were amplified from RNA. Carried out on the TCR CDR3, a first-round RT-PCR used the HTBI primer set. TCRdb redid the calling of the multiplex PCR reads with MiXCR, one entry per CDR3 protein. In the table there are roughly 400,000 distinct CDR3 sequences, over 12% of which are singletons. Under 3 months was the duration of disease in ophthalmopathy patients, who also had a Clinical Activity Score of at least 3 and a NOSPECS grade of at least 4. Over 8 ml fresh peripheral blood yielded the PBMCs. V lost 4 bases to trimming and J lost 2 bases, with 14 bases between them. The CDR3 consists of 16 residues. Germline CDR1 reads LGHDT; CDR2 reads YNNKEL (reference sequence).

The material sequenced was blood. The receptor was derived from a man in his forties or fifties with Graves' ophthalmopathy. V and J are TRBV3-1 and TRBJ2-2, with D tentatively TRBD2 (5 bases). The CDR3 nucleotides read TGTGCCAGCAGCCTGAAGGACGGGATCAACACCGGGGAGCTGTTTTTT. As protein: CASSLKDGINTGELFF. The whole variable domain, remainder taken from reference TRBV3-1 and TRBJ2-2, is DTAVSQTPKYLVTQMGNDKSIKCEQNLGHDTMYWYKQDSKKFLKIMFSYNNKELIINETVPNRFSPKSPDKAHLNLHINSLELGDSAVYFCASSLKDGINTGELFFGEGSRLTVL.